This T cell receptor (beta chain) emerged from a study of regulatory T cells in long-lasting Graves disease. Study outcomes and limitations: Patients with persistent disease shared 2,900 or so public clonotypes, outpacing the roughly 970 shared by new patients.

Per germline, CDR1 SEHNR and CDR2 FQNEAQ (reference sequence). The CDR3 sequence is 13 residues long. Described time point: newly diagnosed GD, antithyroid drugs for less than 3 months. There was RNA extracted from PBMCs, and the TCR library was made from it. This clonotype occurred many times. Antigen specificity is unknown. One end of the junction is discordant with germline, which a read error may explain. TCR beta libraries were built with iRepertoire HTBI primers and Arm-PCR of CDR3 regions. TCRdb ran MiXCR on the multiplex PCR reads and lists one entry per CDR3 protein. The sample carries more than 450,000 distinct CDR3 sequences, 9.5% to 15% recorded once. The data were also submitted as part of a second study, on T cells in Graves' hyperthyroidism and ophthalmopathy.

This chain connects TRBV7-9 to TRBJ2-3, with unresolved D. The sequencing used peripheral blood mononuclear cells (PBMCs), collected at new diagnosis, from a patient treated with antithyroid drugs. The clonotype originates from a woman between 25 and 40 years old with Graves disease. The CDR3 is CASSFIRTDTQYF. The CDR3 nucleotides are TGTGCCAGCAGCTTTATCCGCACGGATACGCAGTATTTT. The variable domain in full, with the rest retrieved from reference TRBV7-9 and TRBJ2-3, is DTGVSQNPRHKITKRGQNVTFRCDPISEHNRLYWYRQTLGQGPEFLTYFQNEAQLEKSRLLSDRFSAERPKGSFSTLEIQRTEQGDSAMYLCASSFIRTDTQYFGPGTRLTVL.